Following are 20 T cell receptor beta chains from one sample sequenced in a study of T-cell memory formation after mild COVID-19. TCRdb reanalysed the 5' RACE reads using MiXCR and keeps one entry per CDR3 protein. This sample has roughly 89,000 distinct CDR3 sequences, with about 14% found just once. Sequenced material: PBMCs or a T cell subset sorted from them (not recorded which). The receptors were gathered from a man in his late teens or twenties who had mild COVID-19 (a few samples of this study predate the infection). Cell type and time point are not known.

The chain recombines TRBV7-9 with TRBJ1-6; 8 bases align to TRBD1. This CDR3 has 15 amino acids. V was pared by 4 bases and J by 9 bases, with 8 bases of the junction left unmatched. Germline CDR1 is SEHNR and CDR2 is FQNEAQ (reference sequence). In nucleotides, the CDR3 is TGTGCCAGCAGCTCCGGACAGGGAGGTGTTTCACCCCTCCACTTT. It is translated as CASSSGQGGVSPLHF.

The CDR3 DNA follows: TGTGCCAGCAGTTACATGAGCTCTGGGGCCAACGTCCTGACTTTC. It translates to CASSYMSSGANVLTF. The genes are TRBV6-5 and TRBJ2-6; D is unclear. Trimming took 2 bases from V and 0 from J, leaving 5 bases between them. Germline values: CDR1 MNHEY, CDR2 SVGAGI. CDR3 length: 15 amino acids.

This clonotype occurred a few times. This rearrangement joins TRBV19 to TRBJ1-2; possibly TRBD1 for D (5 bases). V lost 8 bases to trimming and J lost 13 bases, with 23 bases between them. The germline V gene encodes CDR1 LNHDA and CDR2 SQIVND (reference sequence). The CDR3 is made up of 13 amino acids. The CDR3 loop reads CASRPRGDPQCTF. The CDR3, as DNA: TGTGCCAGTCGGCCCCGGGGGGACCCTCAATGCACCTTC.

This clonotype turned up a few times. The chain employs TRBV7-2 and TRBJ1-1; D perhaps matches TRBD1 (5 bases). The V end lost 2 bases, the J end lost 1 base, and 14 bases lay between the germline ends. The CDR3 sequence is 16 residues long. The V gene's germline CDR1 is SGHTA and CDR2 FQGNSA. This CDR3 reads CASSLSVGQPNTEAFF. The CDR3 DNA reads TGTGCCAGCAGCTTATCGGTCGGACAACCGAACACTGAAGCTTTCTTT.

V and J are TRBV5-5 and TRBJ1-2; D is undetermined. CDR3 length: 13 residues. V shed 1 base and J shed 6 bases, with 10 bases lying between them. Per germline, CDR1 SGHKS and CDR2 YYEKEE (reference sequence). In nucleotides, the CDR3 is TGTGCCAGCAGCTTGCTTCCGGCGGATGGCTACACCTTC. As protein: CASSLLPADGYTF.

This clonotype has just a few counts. The J gene is TRBJ2-1, the V gene TRBV7-2, with 10 bases fitting TRBD2. Trimming removed 5 bases from V and 1 base from J; junction bases left unmatched: 5. Per the germline V gene, CDR1 is SGHTA and CDR2 is FQGNSA. The CDR3 totals 16 residues. In nucleotides, the CDR3 is TGTGCCAGCAGCCACAGCGGGGGGGAGTCCTACAATGAGCAGTTCTTC. Translating gives CASSHSGGESYNEQFF.

This clonotype has ten or more counts. The chain carries TRBV5-1 and TRBJ2-4; D not resolved. This CDR3 spans 15 amino acids. Germline lookup yields CDR1 SGHRS and CDR2 YFSETQ. Trimming left V 0 bases short and J 5 bases short, with 12 bases between. CDR3 protein: CASSLEGRSQNIQYF. The CDR3 region has the DNA TGCGCCAGCAGCTTGGAGGGCCGCAGCCAAAACATTCAGTACTTC.

V gene TRBV6-5 combines with J gene TRBJ1-5; D ambiguous. Trimming stripped 5 bases from V and 6 bases from J, with 11 bases between. The CDR3 loop spans 13 amino acids. The germline V gene has CDR1 MNHEY and CDR2 SVGAGI. CDR3 DNA: TGTGCCAGCAGTGTGATAATCGGTCAGCCCCAGCATTTT. Protein sequence: CASSVIIGQPQHF.

The V and J genes are TRBV25-1 and TRBJ2-3; TRBD1 is a possible D gene (6 bases). The ends were cut back, 5 bases at V and 0 bases at J, with 12 bases in the middle. From germline, CDR1 is MGHDK and CDR2 SYGVNS. CDR3 size: 15 residues. The CDR3 reads CASSPGVSSTDTQYF. The CDR3 nucleotides read TGTGCCAGCAGTCCAGGGGTCTCTAGCACAGATACGCAGTATTTT.

The chain recombines TRBV27 with TRBJ2-2, with no clear D. Germline values: CDR1 MNHEY, CDR2 SMNVEV (reference sequence). The CDR3 loop spans 13 amino acids. Deletions cut 0 bases from V and 1 base from J, with 0 bases between. The CDR3 loop is CASSLSNTGELFF. The CDR3 DNA is TGTGCCAGCAGTTTATCGAACACCGGGGAGCTGTTTTTT.

J is TRBJ2-5 and V is TRBV20-1; D is unresolved. The CDR3 is 15 residues long. The V gene lost 1 base and the J gene lost 2 bases, with 14 bases spanning the gap. The germline V gene has CDR1 DFQATT and CDR2 SNEGSKA (reference sequence). CDR3 sequence: CSARVIKKVQETQYF. DNA of the CDR3: TGCAGTGCTAGAGTGATCAAAAAGGTACAAGAGACCCAGTACTTC.

This clonotype was picked up a small number of times. This rearrangement joins TRBV7-9 to TRBJ2-3, with 8 bases fitting TRBD2. CDR1 and CDR2 (germline): SEHNR, FQNEAQ (reference sequence). V gave up 6 bases and J gave up 2 bases; unmatched junction bases: 10. The length of the CDR3 is 16 residues. The CDR3 region is CASRQSRGGLTDTQYF. The CDR3 nucleotides read TGTGCCAGCAGGCAGTCCCGGGGGGGGCTCACAGATACGCAGTATTTT.

This clonotype was picked up a small number of times. CDR3: CASSSHRGLYEQYF. CDR3 in DNA: TGTGCCAGCAGCTCTCACAGGGGACTCTACGAGCAGTACTTC. The chain links TRBV7-9 to TRBJ2-7; perhaps TRBD1 as D (7 bases). CDR3 length equals 14 residues. Germline loops: CDR1 SEHNR, CDR2 FQNEAQ (reference sequence). V lost 4 bases to trimming and J lost 3 bases, with 13 bases between them.

This clonotype came up a few times. The rearrangement links TRBV11-2 to TRBJ2-3, with TRBD2 identical over 9 bases. The CDR3 extends over 17 amino acids. V lost 0 bases to trimming and J lost 6 bases; unmatched junction nucleotides: 10. Germline V gene data show CDR1 as SGHAT and CDR2 as FQNNGV. CDR3 DNA sequence: TGTGCCAGCAGCTTAGATCACGCGGGGGGGCCCTTGGATACGCAGTATTTT. Protein sequence: CASSLDHAGGPLDTQYF.

The sample holds a few counts of this clonotype. V is TRBV7-2 and J is TRBJ2-1; the D call may be TRBD1 or TRBD2 (5 bases each). Trimming stripped 5 bases from V and 14 bases from J, with 28 bases between. CDR1 SGHTA and CDR2 FQGNSA come from the germline V gene. This CDR3 has 16 amino acids. This chain's CDR3 is CASSKMGRVDRVPEFF. DNA of the CDR3: TGTGCCAGCAGCAAGATGGGACGGGTTGACCGGGTCCCGGAGTTCTTC.

This clonotype was detected a few times. The chain carries TRBV12-3 or TRBV12-4 and TRBJ2-1, with 7 bases matching TRBD2. V was pared by 6 bases and J by 7 bases, with 9 bases of the junction left unmatched. This CDR3 contains 14 residues. The DNA of the CDR3 is TGTGCCAGCAGCCCCTTGGGGGGGGGGAATGAGCAGTTCTTC. Translation gives CASSPLGGGNEQFF.

This clonotype showed up just a few times. This chain connects TRBV5-1 to TRBJ2-3, with D perhaps matching TRBD1 or TRBD2 (5 bases each). The V end was cut by 1 base, the J end by 1 base, with 13 bases between. The CDR3 covers 16 residues. CDR1 is SGHRS and CDR2 is YFSETQ in the germline V gene. CDR3 loop: CASSLNRGLGTDTQYF. CDR3 DNA: TGCGCCAGCAGCTTGAACCGGGGCCTGGGCACAGATACGCAGTATTTT. The complete variable domain, with remaining parts taken from reference TRBV5-1 and TRBJ2-3, reads KAGVTQTPRYLIKTRGQQVTLSCSPISGHRSVSWYQQTPGQGLQFLFEYFSETQRNKGNFPGRFSGRQFSNSRSEMNVSTLELGDSALYLCASSLNRGLGTDTQYFGPGTRLTVL.

The rearrangement uses TRBV20-1 and TRBJ2-1; D tentatively reads TRBD1 or TRBD2 (6 bases each). V lost 0 bases and J 0 bases, leaving 15 bases between the germline ends. The V gene's germline CDR1 is DFQATT and CDR2 SNEGSKA (reference sequence). This CDR3 contains 17 residues. The CDR3 DNA sequence: TGCAGTGCTAGAGATCTCATTAGGGGGGCCTCCTACAATGAGCAGTTCTTC. Its protein is CSARDLIRGASYNEQFF.

This clonotype was found a few times. This rearrangement joins TRBV6-6 to TRBJ1-2; 10 nucleotides agree with TRBD1. Germline V gene sequence: CDR1 MNHNY, CDR2 SVGAGI (reference sequence). The CDR3 length is 15 residues. The ends lost 5 bases at V and 8 bases at J; junction bases unmatched: 11. The CDR3 region is CASSPRDRGNEGYTF. In DNA, the CDR3 is TGTGCCAGCAGTCCTAGGGACAGGGGCAATGAGGGCTACACCTTC.

The chain uses TRBV7-8 and TRBJ2-7; TRBD1 aligns across 9 bases. Trimming at V came to 5 bases and at J to 4 bases, leaving 12 bases not matched to a gene. The germline gives CDR1 SGHVS, CDR2 FQNEAQ. The CDR3 contains 16 residues. The CDR3 reads CASSQPWTGVHYEQYF. In DNA, the CDR3 is TGTGCCAGCAGCCAGCCATGGACAGGGGTTCATTACGAGCAGTACTTC.